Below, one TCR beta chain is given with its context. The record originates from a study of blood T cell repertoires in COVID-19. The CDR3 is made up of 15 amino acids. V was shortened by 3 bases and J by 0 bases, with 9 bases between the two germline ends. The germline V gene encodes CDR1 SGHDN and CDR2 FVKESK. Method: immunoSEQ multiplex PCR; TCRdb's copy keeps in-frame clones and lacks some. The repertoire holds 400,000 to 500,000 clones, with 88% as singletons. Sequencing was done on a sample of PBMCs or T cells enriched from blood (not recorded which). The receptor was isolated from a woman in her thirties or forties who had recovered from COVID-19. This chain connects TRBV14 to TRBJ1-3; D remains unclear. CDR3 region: CASSHGRSSGNTIYF. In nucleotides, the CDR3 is TGTGCCAGCAGCCATGGGAGAAGCTCTGGAAACACCATATATTTT.